What follows are 8 T cell receptor beta chains derived from one specimen sequenced in a study of OX40 agonist ivuxolimab in advanced cancers. Clones were sequenced by immunoSEQ multiplex PCR, and TCRdb holds only the in-frame ones, with some missing. The sample has roughly 75,000 clones, 80% to 90% seen once. The starting material was CD4+ or CD8+ T cells sorted from blood, obtained in a trial of the OX40 agonist ivuxolimab. Source of these receptors: an adult with an advanced solid tumor such as melanoma, head and neck, liver or kidney cancer.

This clone has a single count. The V gene is TRBV7-2, the J gene TRBJ2-5, with 9 nucleotides matching TRBD2. The CDR3 is 15 residues long. Losses at the gene ends were 5 bases for V and 2 bases for J; bases not matched to a gene: 6. CDR1 and CDR2 (germline): SGHTA, FQGNSA. CDR3 DNA sequence: TGTGCCAGCAGCCCCCATCTAGCGGGGCAAGAGACCCAGTACTTC. Protein sequence: CASSPHLAGQETQYF. The complete variable domain, with remaining parts taken from reference TRBV7-2 and TRBJ2-5, reads GAGVSQSPSNKVTEKGKDVELRCDPISGHTALYWYRQSLGQGLEFLIYFQGNSAPDKSGLPSDRFSAERTGGSVSTLTIQRTQQEDSAVYLCASSPHLAGQETQYFGPGTRLLVL.

J is TRBJ1-1 and V is TRBV28; 8 nucleotides agree with TRBD1. CDR3 length: 16 residues. Germline CDR1 and CDR2: MDHEN and SYDVKM. The J segment lost 5 bases and the V segment lost 5 bases, leaving 13 bases of the junction unmatched. The CDR3 DNA sequence: TGTGCCAGCAGTCCCCTAGACAGGGGAAGTGGAACTGAAGCTTTCTTT. Translating it yields CASSPLDRGSGTEAFF.

The chain carries TRBV2 and TRBJ2-1; no clear D. CDR3 length: 13 amino acids. The V gene's germline CDR1 is SNHLY and CDR2 FYNNEI. V was trimmed by 5 bases and J by 2 bases, leaving 7 bases between them. The DNA for the CDR3 is TGTGCCAGCAGTTATGGGCCCTACAATGAGCAGTTCTTC. Its protein is CASSYGPYNEQFF.

This chain links TRBV4-2 with TRBJ2-2, with D unclear. Trimming took 1 base from V and 9 from J, leaving 12 bases between them. Germline CDR1 LGHNA, CDR2 YNFKEQ. The CDR3 covers 14 residues. The CDR3 DNA is TGTGCCAGCAGCCAAGGGGATCGTATGCGGGAGCTGTTTTTT. Translating gives CASSQGDRMRELFF.

CDR3 region: CASSARQGGREKLFF. For the CDR3, the DNA is TGTGCCAGCAGTGCCCGACAGGGGGGGAGAGAAAAACTGTTTTTT. The chain combines TRBV6-1 with TRBJ1-4; 9 nucleotides match TRBD1. The CDR3 loop spans 15 amino acids. Trimming at V came to 4 bases and at J to 8 bases, leaving 8 bases not matched to a gene. Germline CDR1 and CDR2: MNHNS and SASEGT.

The chain couples TRBV28 to TRBJ1-6; TRBD1 matches 7 bases. CDR1 and CDR2 from the germline V gene are MDHEN and SYDVKM. Germline trimming cut 6 bases from V and 7 bases from J; bases unmatched to any gene: 12. The CDR3 totals 16 residues. In DNA, the CDR3 is TGTGCCAGCAGCAAAACCCGGACAGGAGGCAATTCACCCCTCCACTTT. This encodes CASSKTRTGGNSPLHF.

The CDR3 sequence: CASSLRQHNSPLHF. CDR3 nucleotides: TGTGCCAGCAGCTTGAGACAGCATAATTCACCCCTCCACTTT. The chain carries TRBV7-9 and TRBJ1-6, with D possibly matching TRBD1 (5 bases). Germline CDR1 and CDR2: SEHNR and FQNEAQ (reference sequence). Trimming left V 3 bases short and J 5 bases short, with 8 bases between. The CDR3 extends over 14 amino acids.

The chain couples TRBV7-7 to TRBJ2-3; D unresolved. This CDR3 is built from 15 residues. The germline CDR1 and CDR2 sequences are SSHAT and FNYEAQ (reference sequence). V was pared by 1 base and J by 0 bases, with 8 bases between. DNA of the CDR3: TGTGCCAGCAGCTTAGGTTCCGGGAGCACAGATACGCAGTATTTT. Translated: CASSLGSGSTDTQYF.